This T cell receptor (beta chain) stems from a study of control samples from healthy donors and cancer patients. V shed 11 bases and J shed 6 bases, with 17 bases lying between them. The CDR3 has 13 residues. Germline CDR1 and CDR2: ENHRY and SYGVKD. This clone was detected only once. Data came from immunoSEQ multiplex PCR; TCRdb stores just in-frame clones and leaves some out. The sample consists of about 220,000 clones, roughly 94% of them appearing once. This sequence was found in a man aged 45-65 years in good health. V gene TRBV10-3 combines with J gene TRBJ1-5, with D tentatively TRBD1 (6 bases). The sample consisted of blood. DNA for the CDR3: TGTGCCGTCGGCCCGGGGGGGCCTCAGCCCCAGCATTTT. This sequence encodes CAVGPGGPQPQHF.